This T cell receptor beta chain appears in the sequencing data of a study of T cell repertoires in cytomegalovirus infection. Study-wide points: Within the response measured ex vivo, HLA-C-restricted CMV-specific TCR beta clonotypes were dominant.

The CDR3 extends over 15 amino acids. V lost 3 bases, J lost 5 bases, and 14 bases lay in between. CDR1 and CDR2 from the germline V gene are SEHNR and FQNEAQ (reference sequence). TCRdb processed the reads anew with MiXCR; each CDR3 protein has one entry. The data contain some 680,000 distinct CDR3 sequences, approximately 40% of them singletons. This clonotype was counted many times. Its antigen is not known. This TCR was recovered from a human donor in good health (CMV status not recorded). Some clones in this sample may be carry-over from other donors' samples. What was sequenced was PBMCs. This chain uses TRBV7-9 with TRBJ2-1; D gene uncertain. In nucleotides, the CDR3 is TGTGCCAGCAGCTTCTACGGCGGTACGCACAATGAGCAGTTCTTC. Translation gives CASSFYGGTHNEQFF.